This is a list of T cell receptor beta chains from one sample in a study of T cells after yellow fever vaccination. TCRdb redid the calling of the 5' RACE reads with MiXCR, one entry per CDR3 protein. The table includes 200,000 to 300,000 distinct CDR3 sequences, over 3% detected once. The sequencing here drew on PBMCs, taken 15 days after the yellow fever booster vaccination. The receptors derive from a young man who received the YFV17D yellow fever vaccine. Each CDR3 is given with its conserved first and last residue. Each record gives: J gene, V gene, D gene, clone size, CDR3 DNA, CDR3 protein. A D gene is named only where the DNA matches it firmly. Clone size is not always given. Where it is, it says once, few, many or a class for expanded clones.

j_call: TRBJ2-2; v_call: TRBV12-3/TRBV12-4; d_call: TRBD2; clone_size: many; cdr3_nt: TGTGCCAGCAGTTTAGGGATAGCGGGGACCGGGGAGCTGTTTTTT; cdr3_aa: CASSLGIAGTGELFF
j_call: TRBJ1-6; v_call: TRBV12-3/TRBV12-4; d_call: TRBD1; clone_size: .; cdr3_nt: TGTGCCAGCAGGTCGGGACAGGGAAGATTTTCACCCCTCCACTTT; cdr3_aa: CASRSGQGRFSPLHF
j_call: TRBJ2-3; v_call: TRBV21-1; d_call: .; clone_size: many; cdr3_nt: TGTGCCAGCAGCAAACGAGGACAGGGCCGGGCAGATACGCAGTATTTT; cdr3_aa: CASSKRGQGRADTQYF
j_call: TRBJ2-1; v_call: TRBV5-1; d_call: .; clone_size: many; cdr3_nt: TGCGCCAGCAGCTTGTTAACTACCTACCTTTCCTACAATGAGCAGTTCTTC; cdr3_aa: CASSLLTTYLSYNEQFF
j_call: TRBJ1-4; v_call: TRBV20-1; d_call: .; clone_size: many; cdr3_nt: TGCAGTGCTCTCGGGACACTCCGTGAAAAACTGTTTTTT; cdr3_aa: CSALGTLREKLFF
j_call: TRBJ1-1; v_call: TRBV2; d_call: .; clone_size: many; cdr3_nt: TGTGCCAGCAGTGAAAACCCCCAAGGGACTGAAGCTTTCTTT; cdr3_aa: CASSENPQGTEAFF
j_call: TRBJ2-3; v_call: TRBV11-2; d_call: TRBD2; clone_size: many; cdr3_nt: TGTGCCAGCAGCCCCGGGACTAGCAGCACAGATACGCAGTATTTT; cdr3_aa: CASSPGTSSTDTQYF
j_call: TRBJ2-7; v_call: TRBV20-1; d_call: TRBD2; clone_size: many; cdr3_nt: TGCAGTGCTATAAACACCGGGACTACACCCTACGAGCAGTACTTC; cdr3_aa: CSAINTGTTPYEQYF
j_call: TRBJ1-1; v_call: TRBV11-2; d_call: TRBD1; clone_size: many; cdr3_nt: TGTGCCAGCAGCGCGACAGGGGGGAAAGCTTTCTTT; cdr3_aa: CASSATGGKAFF
j_call: TRBJ2-2; v_call: TRBV7-2; d_call: .; clone_size: many; cdr3_nt: TGTGCCAGCAGTCAATACCCCCATGGATGGAACACCGGGGAGCTGTTTTTT; cdr3_aa: CASSQYPHGWNTGELFF
j_call: TRBJ2-1; v_call: TRBV20-1; d_call: .; clone_size: many; cdr3_nt: TGCAGTGCTAGAGATGGTGAACGATTCGGTGAGCAGTTCTTC; cdr3_aa: CSARDGERFGEQFF
j_call: TRBJ2-4; v_call: TRBV3-1; d_call: .; clone_size: many; cdr3_nt: TGTGCCAGCAGCCAAGAAGAAGATGTCGGGAACATTCAGTACTTC; cdr3_aa: CASSQEEDVGNIQYF